Below are 24 T cell receptor beta chains sequenced from a single sample in a study of cytomegalovirus exposure and HLA in healthy donors. Amplification used 60 Vbeta primers and 13 Jbeta primers. The protocol was immunoSEQ multiplex PCR, while the TCRdb copy is restricted to in-frame clones and leaves out a portion. Altogether tens of thousands of clones are present, around 61% being singletons, with the ten largest covering more than 2.5%. The sequenced sample was PBMCs. Source of these receptors: a woman aged 50 to 60 in good health and CMV-seronegative.

V and J are TRBV2 and TRBJ2-1; 13 bases are a match to TRBD2. The CDR3 loop spans 17 amino acids. J gave up 5 bases and V 4 bases, and 8 bases lay outside the gene matches. Germline values: CDR1 SNHLY, CDR2 FYNNEI. The CDR3 region has the DNA TGTGCCAGCAGTGGCGGGACTAGCGGGACCAAGCACAATGAGCAGTTCTTC. Translation: CASSGGTSGTKHNEQFF.

The genes are TRBV5-1 and TRBJ2-1; 9 bases are a match to TRBD2. Germline V gives CDR1 SGHRS, CDR2 YFSETQ. The CDR3 contains 15 residues. Germline trimming cut 1 base from V and 10 bases from J; bases unmatched to any gene: 9. CDR3 DNA sequence: TGCGCCAGCAGCTTGTGGGATAGCGGGAGTGGCGAGCAGTTCTTC. It encodes CASSLWDSGSGEQFF.

This clone has only a few counts. The J gene is TRBJ2-4, the V gene TRBV7-6; 7 positions agree with TRBD1. CDR3 length equals 16 residues. Trimming removed 2 bases from V and 3 bases from J; junction bases left unmatched: 7. Germline V gives CDR1 SGHVS, CDR2 FNYEAQ. The CDR3 coding sequence is TGTGCCAGCAGCTTATCACAGGGGAGAGACAAAAACATTCAGTACTTC. The encoded protein is CASSLSQGRDKNIQYF.

The CDR3, as DNA: TGTGCCAGCAGCTCGTCGAACACTGAAGCTTTCTTT. Encoded protein: CASSSSNTEAFF. The genes are TRBV7-2 and TRBJ1-1; D gene ambiguous. CDR1 and CDR2 (germline): SGHTA, FQGNSA. The CDR3 loop spans 12 amino acids. The ends were cut back, 4 bases at V and 1 base at J, with 4 bases in the middle.

The chain links TRBV7-6 to TRBJ2-1; 10 nucleotides agree with TRBD2. Germline CDR1 and CDR2: SGHVS and FNYEAQ. The V segment lost 5 bases and the J segment 0 bases; nucleotides outside the gene matches: 13. CDR3 length: 19 amino acids. In DNA form, the CDR3 reads TGTGCCAGCAGCGCCCTCACTAGCGGGAAAAGGGGCTCCTACAATGAGCAGTTCTTC. The encoded protein is CASSALTSGKRGSYNEQFF.

The chain recombines TRBV7-2 with TRBJ1-1, with D possibly TRBD1 on 6 matching bases. CDR3 size: 16 residues. Germline loops: CDR1 SGHTA, CDR2 FQGNSA. Trimming stripped 5 bases from V and 6 bases from J, with 22 bases between. This chain's CDR3 is CASSPQTVGQTPEAFF. CDR3 nucleotide sequence: TGTGCCAGCAGCCCCCAGACAGTAGGACAGACTCCTGAAGCTTTCTTT.

This clone occurred a few times. This chain links TRBV12-5 with TRBJ2-7; 12 bases match TRBD1. The CDR3 is 20 residues long. J gave up 0 bases and V 0 bases, and 12 bases lay outside the gene matches. Germline CDR1 reads LGHNT; CDR2 reads FRNRAP. CDR3 nucleotide sequence: TGTGCTAGTGGTTTGGTACTGTGGGGACAGGGGGCCCTTGACTCCTACGAGCAGTACTTC. The encoded protein is CASGLVLWGQGALDSYEQYF.

V and J are TRBV18 and TRBJ2-1, with 7 bases identical to TRBD2. Germline-derived CDR1 and CDR2 are KGHSH and LQKENI. The V gene end was trimmed by 1 base and the J gene end by 15 bases; junction bases not matched to a gene: 9. The CDR3 loop spans 13 amino acids. For the CDR3, the DNA is TGTGCCAGCTCACCACGGGTGGAGCGGGACCCGTTCTTC. Its protein product is CASSPRVERDPFF.

This clone was seen only once. The chain uses TRBV19 and TRBJ1-2; weak D call: TRBD1 (6 bases). The germline CDR1 and CDR2 sequences are LNHDA and SQIVND (reference sequence). Trimming took off 4 bases at V and 8 bases at J, with 14 bases between the two ends. This CDR3 is 13 amino acids long. The CDR3 protein is CASSRGQAPGYTF. CDR3 nucleotide sequence: TGTGCCAGTAGTAGGGGGCAGGCGCCAGGCTACACCTTC.

This chain links TRBV28 with TRBJ2-7; tentative D call: TRBD2 (6 bases). The germline V and J ends were trimmed by 5 bases and 6 bases, with 14 bases remaining between them. This CDR3 is built from 13 residues. CDR1 MDHEN and CDR2 SYDVKM come from the germline V gene. CDR3 amino acids: CASSVGGSSEQYF. CDR3 DNA: TGTGCCAGCAGTGTGGGGGGATCATCCGAGCAGTACTTC.

The CDR3 here is CATSRDLSYEQYF. CDR3 nucleotides: TGTGCCACCAGCAGAGATCTTTCCTACGAGCAGTACTTC. This sequence joins TRBV15 and TRBJ2-7; no clear D gene. The V gene's germline CDR1 is LNHNV and CDR2 YYDKDF (reference sequence). This CDR3 region has 13 residues. V was clipped by 0 bases and J by 1 base, with 4 bases between them.

This clone has more than one count but fewer than ten. The chain is built from TRBV13 and TRBJ2-5, with 7 bases fitting TRBD1. The CDR3 is 13 amino acids. The ends lost 3 bases at V and 3 bases at J; junction bases unmatched: 1. CDR1 is PRHDT and CDR2 is FYEKMQ in the germline V gene (reference sequence). CDR3 region: CASSFDREETQYF. In DNA form, the CDR3 reads TGTGCCAGCAGCTTCGACAGGGAAGAGACCCAGTACTTC.

This chain uses TRBV4-1 with TRBJ2-7; 8 bases map to TRBD1. The V segment lost 3 bases and the J segment 1 base; nucleotides outside the gene matches: 5. This CDR3 has 15 residues. Germline lookup yields CDR1 MGHRA and CDR2 YSYEKL. Here the CDR3 reads CASSQGDRTSYEQYF. CDR3 DNA sequence: TGCGCCAGCAGCCAGGGGGACAGGACTTCCTACGAGCAGTACTTC.

The genes are TRBV19 and TRBJ2-7, with 8 positions matching TRBD1. CDR1 and CDR2 from the germline V gene are LNHDA and SQIVND (reference sequence). V shed 3 bases, J shed 6 bases, and the junction held 7 bases outside the gene matches. The CDR3 length is 14 residues. CDR3 amino acids: CASSITGGVVEQYF. The CDR3 region has the DNA TGTGCCAGTAGTATCACAGGGGGAGTAGTCGAGCAGTACTTC.

The genes are TRBV28 and TRBJ2-5; D might be TRBD2 (6 bases). This CDR3 has 16 residues. Deletions cut 6 bases from V and 6 bases from J, with 23 bases between. The germline V gene encodes CDR1 MDHEN and CDR2 SYDVKM. The CDR3 loop reads CASSLPWDAGRKTQYF. The DNA for the CDR3 is TGTGCCAGCAGCCTACCCTGGGACGCGGGGAGGAAGACCCAGTACTTC. The variable domain in full, completed from reference TRBV28 and TRBJ2-5, reads DVKVTQSSRYLVKRTGEKVFLECVQDMDHENMFWYRQDPGLGLRLIYFSYDVKMKEKGDIPEGYSVSREKKERFSLILESASTNQTSMYLCASSLPWDAGRKTQYFGPGTRLLVL.

The chain joins TRBV18 to TRBJ1-1; tentative D call: TRBD1 (6 bases). The CDR3 has 17 residues. Germline-derived CDR1 and CDR2 are KGHSH and LQKENI. V dropped 2 bases and J dropped 1 base, with 17 bases sitting between them. The CDR3 here is CASSPFWAGERNTEAFF. Here the CDR3 DNA reads TGTGCCAGCTCACCATTTTGGGCAGGGGAGCGGAACACTGAAGCTTTCTTT. Combining the CDR3 with reference TRBV18 and TRBJ1-1 gives the whole variable domain NAGVMQNPRHLVRRRGQEARLRCSPMKGHSHVYWYRQLPEEGLKFMVYLQKENIIDESGMPKERFSAEFPKEGPSILRIQQVVRGDSAAYFCASSPFWAGERNTEAFFGQGTRLTVV.

The chain is built from TRBV7-3 and TRBJ2-1; 13 nucleotides line up with TRBD2. Germline CDR1 reads SGHTA; CDR2 reads FQGTGA. After removal of 1 base from V and 5 bases from J, the junction contained 2 bases not matched to a gene. CDR3 length: 16 residues. CDR3 sequence: CASSLKGTSGDNEQFF. The CDR3 DNA reads as TGTGCCAGCAGCTTAAAGGGGACTAGCGGGGACAATGAGCAGTTCTTC.

In the case of this clone: A junction end diverges from the germline sequence, so it may reflect a read error. This rearrangement joins TRBV7-7 to TRBJ2-5; perhaps TRBD1 as D (6 bases). Germline-derived CDR1 and CDR2 are SSHAT and FNYEAQ (reference sequence). This CDR3 region has 14 residues. The CDR3 coding sequence is TGTGCTAGCAGCCGTACAGGGTCCGGGGAGACCCAGTACTTC. This sequence encodes CASSRTGSGETQYF. The entire variable domain, with the rest obtained from reference TRBV7-7 and TRBJ2-5, is as follows: GAGVSQSPRYKVTKRGQDVTLRCDPISSHATLYWYQQALGQGPEFLTYFNYEAQPDKSGLPSDRFSAERPEGSISTLTIQRTEQRDSAMYRCASSRTGSGETQYFGPGTRLLVL.

This chain uses TRBV4-3 with TRBJ2-7, with 8 positions matching TRBD2. The CDR3 is made up of 15 amino acids. V gave up 0 bases and J gave up 7 bases; unmatched junction bases: 8. Per the germline V gene, CDR1 is LGHNA and CDR2 is YSLEER. The CDR3 here is CASSQDLRTSLEQYF. Written as DNA, the CDR3 is TGCGCCAGCAGCCAAGATCTACGGACTAGCTTAGAGCAGTACTTC.

This clone was seen only a few times. V is TRBV5-4 and J is TRBJ2-5; 10 positions match TRBD1. The J segment lost 5 bases and the V segment lost 4 bases, leaving 5 bases of the junction unmatched. Germline-derived CDR1 and CDR2 are SGHNT and YYREEE (reference sequence). The CDR3 is made up of 14 amino acids. Written as DNA, the CDR3 is TGTGCCAGCAGCAGCGACAGGGGGCTGGAGACCCAGTACTTC. Its protein is CASSSDRGLETQYF.

The V call is TRBV7-3, the J call TRBJ2-1, with TRBD2 identical over 7 bases. Germline CDR1 reads SGHTA; CDR2 reads FQGTGA. The CDR3 has 15 amino acids. J lost 4 bases, V lost 0 bases, and 3 bases had no gene match. The DNA of the CDR3 is TGTGCCAGCAGCTTAACGGGGCGGGAGTACAATGAGCAGTTCTTC. Amino acids: CASSLTGREYNEQFF.

The chain recombines TRBV28 with TRBJ1-2, with 8 nucleotides matching TRBD1. Germline V gives CDR1 MDHEN, CDR2 SYDVKM. The CDR3 covers 14 residues. The DNA of the CDR3 is TGTGCGCATTTCGGACAGGGTGTGGCGGGGGGCTACACCTTC. Its protein product is CAHFGQGVAGGYTF.

J is TRBJ2-7 and V is TRBV5-1; D is undetermined. CDR3 length: 13 amino acids. Germline V lookup: CDR1 SGHRS, CDR2 YFSETQ. Trimming pared 0 bases from V and 2 bases from J, leaving 6 bases between. CDR3 in amino acids: CASSLEQTYEQYF. CDR3 DNA sequence: TGCGCCAGCAGCTTGGAACAGACCTACGAGCAGTACTTC.

This chain uses TRBV5-1 with TRBJ2-2, with 7 positions matching TRBD2. The CDR3 totals 17 residues. V shed 1 base, J shed 1 base, and the junction held 7 bases outside the gene matches. Per the germline V gene, CDR1 is SGHRS and CDR2 is YFSETQ. The CDR3 protein is CASSLLGLAENTGELFF. CDR3 nucleotide sequence: TGCGCCAGCAGCTTGTTAGGGCTAGCGGAGAACACCGGGGAGCTGTTTTTT.